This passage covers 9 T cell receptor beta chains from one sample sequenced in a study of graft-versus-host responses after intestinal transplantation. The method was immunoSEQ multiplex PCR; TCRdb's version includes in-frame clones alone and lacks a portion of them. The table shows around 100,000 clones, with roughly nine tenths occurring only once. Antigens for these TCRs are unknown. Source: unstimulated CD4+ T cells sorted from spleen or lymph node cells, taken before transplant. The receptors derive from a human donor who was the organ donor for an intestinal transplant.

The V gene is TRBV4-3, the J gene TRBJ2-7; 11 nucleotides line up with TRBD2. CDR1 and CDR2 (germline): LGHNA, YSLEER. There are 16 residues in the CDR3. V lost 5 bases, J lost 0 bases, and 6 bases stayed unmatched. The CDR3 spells CASSDSGGDSSYEQYF. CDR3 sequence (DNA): TGCGCCAGCAGCGATAGCGGGGGGGATAGCTCCTACGAGCAGTACTTC.

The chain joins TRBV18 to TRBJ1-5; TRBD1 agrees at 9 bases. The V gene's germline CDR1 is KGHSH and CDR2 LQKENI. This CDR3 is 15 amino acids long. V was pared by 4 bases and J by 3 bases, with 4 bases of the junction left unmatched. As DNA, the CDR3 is TGTGCCAGCTCACGGGGACAGGGATACAATCAGCCCCAGCATTTT. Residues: CASSRGQGYNQPQHF.

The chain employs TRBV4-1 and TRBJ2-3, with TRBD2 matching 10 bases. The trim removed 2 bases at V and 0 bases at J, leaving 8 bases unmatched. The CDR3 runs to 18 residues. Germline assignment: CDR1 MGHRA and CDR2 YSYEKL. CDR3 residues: CASSQRTSGASSTDTQYF. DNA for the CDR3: TGCGCCAGCAGCCAAAGAACTAGCGGGGCATCTAGCACAGATACGCAGTATTTT.

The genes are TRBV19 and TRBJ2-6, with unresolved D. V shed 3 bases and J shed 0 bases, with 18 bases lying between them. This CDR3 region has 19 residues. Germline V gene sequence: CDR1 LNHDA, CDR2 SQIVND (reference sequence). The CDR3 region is CASSIAVSGPHSGANVLTF. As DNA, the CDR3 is TGTGCCAGTAGTATTGCAGTATCAGGCCCCCACTCTGGGGCCAACGTCCTGACTTTC.

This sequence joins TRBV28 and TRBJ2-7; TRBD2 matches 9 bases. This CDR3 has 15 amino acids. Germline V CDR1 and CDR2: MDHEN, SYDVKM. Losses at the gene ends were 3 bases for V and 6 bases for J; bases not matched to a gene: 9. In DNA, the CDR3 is TGTGCCAGCAGTTTGTCAGGACTAGCGAGAAGCGAGCAGTACTTC. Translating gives CASSLSGLARSEQYF.

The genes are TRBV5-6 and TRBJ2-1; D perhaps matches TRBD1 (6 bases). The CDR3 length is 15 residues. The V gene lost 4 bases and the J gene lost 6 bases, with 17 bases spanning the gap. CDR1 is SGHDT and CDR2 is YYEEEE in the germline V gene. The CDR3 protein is CASSGETGLPNEQFF. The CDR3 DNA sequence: TGTGCCAGCAGCGGAGAGACAGGCCTCCCCAATGAGCAGTTCTTC.

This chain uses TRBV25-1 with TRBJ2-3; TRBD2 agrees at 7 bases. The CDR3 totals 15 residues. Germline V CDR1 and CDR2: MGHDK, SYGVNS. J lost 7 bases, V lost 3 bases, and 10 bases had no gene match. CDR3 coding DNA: TGTGCCAGCAGTGATAGCAGCGGGGTGGGATATACGCAGTATTTT. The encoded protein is CASSDSSGVGYTQYF. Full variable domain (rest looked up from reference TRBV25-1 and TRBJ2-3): EADIYQTPRYLVIGTGKKITLECSQTMGHDKMYWYQQDPGMELHLIHYSYGVNSTEKGDLSSESTVSRIRTEHFPLTLESARPSHTSQYLCASSDSSGVGYTQYFGPGTRLTVL.

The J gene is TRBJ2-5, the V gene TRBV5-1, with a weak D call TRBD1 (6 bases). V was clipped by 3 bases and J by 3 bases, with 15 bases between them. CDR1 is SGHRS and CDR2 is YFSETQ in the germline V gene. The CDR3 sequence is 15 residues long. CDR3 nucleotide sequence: TGCGCCAGCAGCTACTACAGGGACGGGAAAGAGACCCAGTACTTC. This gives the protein CASSYYRDGKETQYF.

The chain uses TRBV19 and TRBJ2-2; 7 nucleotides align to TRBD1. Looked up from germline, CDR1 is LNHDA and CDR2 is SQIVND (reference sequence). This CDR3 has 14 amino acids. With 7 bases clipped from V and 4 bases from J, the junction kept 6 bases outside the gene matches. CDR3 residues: CASITTGSTGELFF. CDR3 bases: TGTGCCAGTATTACGACAGGGAGCACCGGGGAGCTGTTTTTT.